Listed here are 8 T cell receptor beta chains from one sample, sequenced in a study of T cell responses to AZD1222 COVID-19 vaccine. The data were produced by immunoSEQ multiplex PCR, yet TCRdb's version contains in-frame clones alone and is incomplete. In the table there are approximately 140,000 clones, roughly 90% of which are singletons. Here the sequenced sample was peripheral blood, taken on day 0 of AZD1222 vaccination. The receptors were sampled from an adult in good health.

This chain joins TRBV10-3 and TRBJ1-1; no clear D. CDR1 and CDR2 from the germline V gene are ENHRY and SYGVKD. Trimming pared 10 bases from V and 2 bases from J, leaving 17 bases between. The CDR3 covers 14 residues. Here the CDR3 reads CATTREGGNTEAFF. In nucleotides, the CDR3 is TGTGCCACCACCCGGGAGGGTGGAAACACTGAAGCTTTCTTT.

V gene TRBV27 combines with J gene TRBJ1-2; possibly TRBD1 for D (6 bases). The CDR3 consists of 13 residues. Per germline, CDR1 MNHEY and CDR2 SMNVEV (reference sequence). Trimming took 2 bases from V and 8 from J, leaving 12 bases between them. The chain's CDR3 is CASSLGAGQGYTF. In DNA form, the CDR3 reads TGTGCCAGCAGTTTAGGGGCCGGACAGGGCTACACCTTC.

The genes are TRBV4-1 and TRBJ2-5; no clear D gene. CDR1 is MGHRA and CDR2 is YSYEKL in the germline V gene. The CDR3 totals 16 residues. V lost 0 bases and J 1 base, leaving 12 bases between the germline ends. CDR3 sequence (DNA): TGCGCCAGCAGCCAAGAAGGAGCGCCCCTCCAAGAGACCCAGTACTTC. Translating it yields CASSQEGAPLQETQYF.

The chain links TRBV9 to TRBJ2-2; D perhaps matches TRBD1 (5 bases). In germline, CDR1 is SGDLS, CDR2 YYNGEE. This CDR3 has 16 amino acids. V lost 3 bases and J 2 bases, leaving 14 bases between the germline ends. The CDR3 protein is CASSALGLVNTGELFF. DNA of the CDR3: TGTGCCAGCAGCGCCCTGGGGCTAGTTAACACCGGGGAGCTGTTTTTT.

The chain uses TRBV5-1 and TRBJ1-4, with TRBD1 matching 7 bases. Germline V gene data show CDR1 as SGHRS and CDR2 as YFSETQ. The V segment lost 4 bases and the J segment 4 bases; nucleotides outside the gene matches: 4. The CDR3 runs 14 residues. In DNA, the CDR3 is TGCGCCAGCAGCGCCCGGGACAGTAATGAAAAACTGTTTTTT. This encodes CASSARDSNEKLFF.

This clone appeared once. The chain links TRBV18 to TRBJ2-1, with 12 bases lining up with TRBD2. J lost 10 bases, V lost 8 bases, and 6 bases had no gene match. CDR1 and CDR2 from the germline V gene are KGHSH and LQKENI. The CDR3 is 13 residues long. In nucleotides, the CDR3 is TGTGCCAGCGTGACTAGCGGGGGCGGGGAGCAGTTCTTC. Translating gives CASVTSGGGEQFF. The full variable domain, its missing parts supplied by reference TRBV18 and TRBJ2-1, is NAGVMQNPRHLVRRRGQEARLRCSPMKGHSHVYWYRQLPEEGLKFMVYLQKENIIDESGMPKERFSAEFPKEGPSILRIQQVVRGDSAAYFCASVTSGGGEQFFGPGTRLTVL.

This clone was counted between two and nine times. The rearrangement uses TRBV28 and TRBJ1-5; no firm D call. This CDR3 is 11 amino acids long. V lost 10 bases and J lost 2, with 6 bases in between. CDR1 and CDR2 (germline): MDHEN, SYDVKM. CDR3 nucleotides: TGTGCCACCGGGGGCAATCAGCCCCAGCATTTT. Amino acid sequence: CATGGNQPQHF.

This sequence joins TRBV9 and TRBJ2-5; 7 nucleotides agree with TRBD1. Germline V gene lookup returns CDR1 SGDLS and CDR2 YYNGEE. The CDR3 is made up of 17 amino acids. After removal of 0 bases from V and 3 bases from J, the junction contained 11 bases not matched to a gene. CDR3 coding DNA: TGTGCCAGCAGCGTAGCTTCCAATGGACAGGCCGAAGAGACCCAGTACTTC. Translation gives CASSVASNGQAEETQYF.